This T cell receptor beta chain is from a study of blood T cell repertoires in COVID-19. In the study overall: The analysed material was cDNA or gDNA that came from T cells, B-cell-depleted T cells, or PBMCs.

Study processing details: Estimation of nucleated cell counts was performed using reference gene primer amplification. This table comes from immunoSEQ multiplex PCR, and its TCRdb copy is limited to in-frame clones, with some not included. V and J calls and clone size are those listed in that table; D and trimming were worked out from the DNA. Of about 230,000 clones in the sample, 65% to 90% are singletons; the top ten hold more than 9%. The CDR3 has 15 amino acids. Germline assignment: CDR1 SGHRS and CDR2 YFSETQ. J was trimmed by 5 bases and V by 1 base; bases with no gene match: 8. Followed over time, Seattle patients had been enrolled while infection was active.

V is TRBV5-1 and J is TRBJ2-7; 8 bases agree with TRBD1. The TCR was taken from a man in his forties or fifties with COVID-19, enrolled during active disease. The sequencing sample was made of peripheral blood. The CDR3 here is CASSLNPGGINEQYF. In DNA form, the CDR3 reads TGCGCCAGCAGCTTGAACCCAGGGGGCATAAACGAGCAGTACTTC.